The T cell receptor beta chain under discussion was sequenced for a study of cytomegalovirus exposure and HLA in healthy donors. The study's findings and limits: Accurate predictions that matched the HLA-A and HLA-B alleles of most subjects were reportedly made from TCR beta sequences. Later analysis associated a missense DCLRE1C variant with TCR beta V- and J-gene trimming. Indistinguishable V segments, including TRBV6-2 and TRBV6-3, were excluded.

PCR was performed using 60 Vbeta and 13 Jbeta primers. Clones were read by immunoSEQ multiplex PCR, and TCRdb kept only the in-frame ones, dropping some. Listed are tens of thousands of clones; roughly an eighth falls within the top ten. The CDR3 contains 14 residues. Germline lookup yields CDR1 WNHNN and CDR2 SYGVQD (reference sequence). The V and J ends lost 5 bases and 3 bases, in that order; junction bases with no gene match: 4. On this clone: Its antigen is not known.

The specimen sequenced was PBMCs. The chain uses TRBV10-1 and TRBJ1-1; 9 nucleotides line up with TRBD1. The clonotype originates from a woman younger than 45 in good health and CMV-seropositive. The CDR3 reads CASSRQGGDTEAFF. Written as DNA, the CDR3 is TGCGCCAGCAGTCGACAGGGGGGGGACACTGAAGCTTTCTTT.